The rows below give T cell receptor beta chains drawn from one sample of a study of T-cell memory formation after mild COVID-19. From the 5' RACE reads, TCRdb called clonotypes with MiXCR, one entry per CDR3 protein. Counted here are roughly 550,000 distinct CDR3 sequences, around 20% occurring once; the ten biggest clones make up about 12%. Sequencing input: PBMCs or a T cell subset sorted from them (not recorded which). The receptor source for this set is an adult woman who had mild COVID-19 (a few samples of this study predate the infection). Cell type and time point are not known. Both conserved end residues are part of each CDR3. The D gene is left open where the match is weak. The size entry is marked missing in some rows and otherwise reads once, few, many or a size class.

size | J | V | D | DNA | CDR3
. | TRBJ2-3 | TRBV2 | . | TGTGCCAGCATACGGGAACTCACAGATACGCAGTATTTT | CASIRELTDTQYF
. | TRBJ2-1 | TRBV6-4 | . | TGTGCCAGCAGTGAATACGACAACTCCTACAATGAGCAGTTCTTC | CASSEYDNSYNEQFF
few | TRBJ2-4 | TRBV3-1 | TRBD2 | TGTGCCAGCAGCCATCCCTCGGGAGTAGCGGGAAAAAACATTCAGTACTTC | CASSHPSGVAGKNIQYF
. | TRBJ2-3 | TRBV12-3/TRBV12-4 | . | TGTGCCAGCAGTTTAGCGCTGGGACGACGGGATACGCAGTATTTT | CASSLALGRRDTQYF
few | TRBJ2-1 | TRBV7-9 | . | TGTGCCAGCAGCGCCCGGGGGTTCTTC | CASSARGFF
once | TRBJ2-1 | TRBV28 | TRBD2 | TGTGCCAGCACCATTGCGGTAGCGGGAGGTGGGCAGTTCTTC | CASTIAVAGGGQFF
many | TRBJ2-7 | TRBV12-3/TRBV12-4 | . | TGTGCCAGCAGTTTCTACGAGCAGTACTTC | CASSFYEQYF
. | TRBJ2-3 | TRBV24-1 | . | TGTGCCACTGCAGAGGGTGGTGGTACTACGCAGTATTTT | CATAEGGGTTQYF
few | TRBJ2-7 | TRBV4-2 | . | TGTGCCTCCGGGACTTCCTACTCCTACGAGCAGTACTTC | CASGTSYSYEQYF
few | TRBJ2-7 | TRBV11-3 | . | TGTGCCAGCAGCTTAGGTCCGACTCCTCCCTACGAGCAGTACTTC | CASSLGPTPPYEQYF
few | TRBJ2-3 | TRBV12-3/TRBV12-4 | . | TGTGCCAGCAGTTTTTCCTTTAGCACAGATACGCAGTATTTT | CASSFSFSTDTQYF
. | TRBJ1-1 | TRBV12-3/TRBV12-4 | . | TGTGCCAGCAGTTTTTTCCCACCCGATGAAGCTTTCTTT | CASSFFPPDEAFF
. | TRBJ2-3 | TRBV21-1 | . | TGTGCCAGCAGCACCCCTAGCGGGGGGGGCACAGATACGCAGTATTTT | CASSTPSGGGTDTQYF
few | TRBJ1-6 | TRBV3-1 | . | TGTGCCAGCAGCCCCTGGGGGGTTTCACCCCTCCACTTT | CASSPWGVSPLHF
few | TRBJ2-3 | TRBV12-3/TRBV12-4 | . | TGTGCCAGCAGCCCTCTTGGGTCAGATACGCAGTATTTT | CASSPLGSDTQYF
few | TRBJ1-1 | TRBV3-1 | . | TGTGCCAGCAGCCAAGGTTGGACCATCTCACCGAACACTGAAGCTTTCTTT | CASSQGWTISPNTEAFF
many | TRBJ2-1 | TRBV7-9 | . | TGTGCCAGCAGGCCCGCTAGCTCCTACAATGAGCAGTTCTTC | CASRPASSYNEQFF
. | TRBJ1-5 | TRBV12-3/TRBV12-4 | . | TGTGCCAGCAGATGGGGGGATGTTAGTAGGCCCCAGCATTTT | CASRWGDVSRPQHF
. | TRBJ2-7 | TRBV3-1 | TRBD2 | TGTGCCAGCAGCCAAGAGAGGCGGGGGATCTACGAGCAGTACTTC | CASSQERRGIYEQYF
. | TRBJ2-2 | TRBV4-2 | . | TGTGCCAGCAGCCAAGAACAAACTAGGAGATGGACCGGGGAGCTGTTTTTT | CASSQEQTRRWTGELFF